This T cell receptor (beta chain) stems from a study of blood T cell repertoires in COVID-19. Overall study context: Samples taken during acute and convalescent COVID-19 were collected in the United States, Italy and Spain.

The CDR3 sequence is 16 residues long. Trimming left V 4 bases short and J 3 bases short, with 15 bases between. Germline CDR1 is MGHRA and CDR2 is YSYEKL. In the authors' workflow: Researchers report that nucleated cell counts were estimated from reference gene primer amplification. Clones were sequenced by immunoSEQ multiplex PCR, and TCRdb holds only the in-frame ones, with some missing. Clonal size and the V and J genes are those of that table, whereas D and trimming came from the DNA. The sample includes approximately 300,000 clones, under 90% of them seen just once. Material: PBMCs or T cells enriched from blood (not recorded which). The receptor was isolated from a young woman who had recovered from COVID-19. This chain uses TRBV4-1 with TRBJ2-2; tentatively, D is TRBD1 (8 bases). In DNA form, the CDR3 reads TGCGCCAGCAGCCCCGCAACAGGGGGGGACACCGGGGAGCTGTTTTTT. This gives the protein CASSPATGGDTGELFF.